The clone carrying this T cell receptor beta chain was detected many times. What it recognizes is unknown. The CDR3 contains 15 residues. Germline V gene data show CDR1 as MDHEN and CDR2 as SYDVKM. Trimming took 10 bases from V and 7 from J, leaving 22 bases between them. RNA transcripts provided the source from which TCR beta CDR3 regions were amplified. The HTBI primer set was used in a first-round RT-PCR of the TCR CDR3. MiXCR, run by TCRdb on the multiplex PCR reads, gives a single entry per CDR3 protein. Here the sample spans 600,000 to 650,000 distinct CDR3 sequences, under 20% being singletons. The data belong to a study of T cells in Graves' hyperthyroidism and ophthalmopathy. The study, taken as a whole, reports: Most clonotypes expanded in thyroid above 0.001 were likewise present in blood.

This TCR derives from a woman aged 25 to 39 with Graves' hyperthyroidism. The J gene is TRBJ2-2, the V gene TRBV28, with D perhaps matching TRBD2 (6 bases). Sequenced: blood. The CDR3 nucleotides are TGTGCCACCACGGGACTTCTACGTAAGAGCGGGGAGCTGTTTTTT. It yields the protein CATTGLLRKSGELFF.